The 11 T cell receptor beta chains below all came from one sample that was sequenced in a study of tumor-infiltrating lymphocytes in primary liver carcinoma (dated 2017 in TCRdb). Total RNA and DNA were co-extracted without cell sorting from roughly 20-30 mg of bulk tissue using the AllPrep DNA/RNA mini kit. TCRdb lists the instrument as Illumina HiSeq 2500. Using a constant-region primer and ProtoScript II reverse transcriptase, TCRbeta-specific cDNA was reverse-transcribed from 500 ng total RNA. Construction of the TCRbeta libraries relied on three nested rounds of multiplex PCR, following a slightly modified ARM-PCR procedure. Each of the first two PCR rounds ran for around 9 cycles and used multiplex TRBV1-TRBV30 forward primers together with a Cbeta reverse primer. TCRdb reprocessing: public reads trimmed at Q25 with fastp, clones called with MiXCR, in-frame beta chains kept. Identical CDR3 protein sequences are pooled into one entry, listed with their most common genes and DNA. The sample table lists 100,000 to 150,000 distinct CDR3 sequences, less than 80% of them with a count of one. Of the sample, over 7% is held by the ten largest clones.

Sequencing was carried out using liver tumor tissue from sampling region 1. The cell subset or site label of this sample denotes: tumor region T1, superior pole. The receptors were gathered from a woman aged 55-70 years with primary liver carcinoma and hepatitis B virus infection.

In its sample, this clonotype was seen many times. This rearrangement joins TRBV10-2 to TRBJ2-7, with D unclear. Germline assignment: CDR1 WSHSY and CDR2 SAAADI. The V gene lost 3 bases and the J gene lost 4 bases, with 13 bases spanning the gap. The CDR3 has 14 residues. The CDR3 bases are TGCGCCAGCAGTGACTGGGCAGGATTATACGAGCAGTACTTC. Translated: CASSDWAGLYEQYF.

On this clonotype itself: One end of the junction is discordant with germline, which a read error may explain. Here the CDR3 reads CASSLGLAGGRAYKQYF. CDR3 DNA sequence: TGTGCCAGCAGCCTAGGACTAGCGGGAGGGCGAGCCTACAAGCAGTACTTC. The gene calls are TRBV11-2 and TRBJ2-7, with 15 positions matching TRBD2. Germline CDR1 and CDR2: SGHAT and FQNNGV. CDR3 size: 17 residues.

Worth noting for this clonotype: Germline and junction disagree at one end, which may indicate a read error. The chain uses TRBV4-1 and TRBJ2-2; D assignment may be TRBD1 or TRBD2 (5 bases each). The CDR3 runs to 14 residues. The germline CDR1 and CDR2 sequences are MGHRA and YSYEKL. The CDR3 protein is CASSQADSPGELYF. Written as DNA, the CDR3 is TGTGCCAGCAGCCAGGCCGACAGTCCCGGGGAGCTGTATTTT.

The chain carries TRBV11-2 and TRBJ1-1; D uncertain. This CDR3 has 13 amino acids. CDR1 is SGHAT and CDR2 is FQNNGV in the germline V gene. The V end lost 3 bases, the J end lost 11 bases, and 16 bases lay between the germline ends. The CDR3 protein is CASSFQVGPEAFF. In DNA form, the CDR3 reads TGTGCCAGCAGCTTCCAGGTGGGTCCCGAGGCTTTCTTT. The complete variable domain, with remaining parts taken from reference TRBV11-2 and TRBJ1-1, reads EAGVAQSPRYKIIEKRQSVAFWCNPISGHATLYWYQQILGQGPKLLIQFQNNGVVDDSQLPKDRFSAERLKGVDSTLKIQPAKLEDSAVYLCASSFQVGPEAFFGQGTRLTVV.

V usage is TRBV20-1 and J usage is TRBJ1-2; weak D call: TRBD1 (6 bases). Trimming shortened V by 6 bases and J by 8 bases, and 16 bases separated the two germline ends. From germline, CDR1 is DFQATT and CDR2 SNEGSKA (reference sequence). CDR3 length equals 12 residues. The CDR3 nucleotides are TGCAGTGCCGGAGGGGGGGTTTTCGGCTACACCTTC. It encodes CSAGGGVFGYTF.

The table lists this clonotype with a few counts. A much larger clone differs by one base, so this may be a read error. V usage is TRBV29-1 and J usage is TRBJ2-4, with D possibly TRBD1 on 6 matching bases. The CDR3 length is 12 residues. Trimming left V 6 bases short and J 7 bases short, with 13 bases between. Germline assignment: CDR1 SQVTM and CDR2 ANQGSEA. In nucleotides, the CDR3 is TGCAGCGTCAGGACAGTGAAGAACATTCAGTACTTC. Its translation is CSVRTVKNIQYF.

The gene calls are TRBV12-3 or TRBV12-4 and TRBJ2-3, with TRBD2 matching 9 bases. Trimming cost V 3 bases and J 8 bases; bases outside gene matches: 15. This CDR3 spans 17 amino acids. Written as DNA, the CDR3 is TGTGCCAGCAGTTTGGAGTTACTAGCGGGCCCCCCGGTTACGCAGTATTTT. Its protein is CASSLELLAGPPVTQYF.

This clonotype was recorded many times. V usage is TRBV29-1 and J usage is TRBJ2-7; 7 bases line up with TRBD2. The trim removed 2 bases at V and 2 bases at J, leaving 3 bases unmatched. CDR3 size: 13 residues. In germline, CDR1 is SQVTM, CDR2 ANQGSEA. CDR3 protein: CSVEPSGTYEQYF. CDR3 bases: TGCAGCGTTGAACCTAGCGGTACCTACGAGCAGTACTTC.

This clonotype was seen a single time. This chain joins TRBV11-2 and TRBJ2-1, with D unresolved. V was trimmed by 8 bases and J by 2 bases, leaving 10 bases between them. The CDR3 consists of 13 residues. Germline V gives CDR1 SGHAT, CDR2 FQNNGV. The chain's CDR3 is CASCLEPYNEQFF. The DNA for the CDR3 is TGTGCCAGCTGCCTGGAGCCCTACAATGAGCAGTTCTTC.

On this clonotype: At one end the junction does not follow the germline gene, possibly because of a read error. The chain has TRBV11-3 and TRBJ2-3; D is possibly TRBD1 (6 bases). The CDR3 runs 15 residues. Germline lookup yields CDR1 SGHNT and CDR2 YENEEA. The CDR3 region is CASSLGTPGTDRQYF. Here the CDR3 DNA reads TGTGCCAGCAGCCTTGGGACACCGGGAACAGATAGGCAGTATTTT. The full variable domain, with the rest looked up from reference TRBV11-3 and TRBJ2-3, is EAGVVQSPRYKIIEKKQPVAFWCNPISGHNTLYWYLQNLGQGPELLIRYENEEAVDDSQLPKDRFSAERLKGVDSTLKIQPAELGDSAVYLCASSLGTPGTDRQYFGPGTRLTVL.

The gene calls are TRBV19 and TRBJ2-5, with 7 bases identical to TRBD1. This CDR3 has 15 amino acids. J lost 2 bases, V lost 7 bases, and 10 bases had no gene match. Germline CDR1 reads LNHDA; CDR2 reads SQIVND (reference sequence). The CDR3 DNA reads as TGTGCCAGTAATCGGAGGACAGGACGGCAAGAGACCCAGTACTTC. It translates to CASNRRTGRQETQYF.